This T cell receptor (beta chain) was captured in a study of cytomegalovirus exposure and HLA in healthy donors. While unrecorded immune exposures were likely, the donors were nominally healthy when sampled. The PCR employed 60 Vbeta primers together with 13 Jbeta primers. Generated by immunoSEQ multiplex PCR, the TCRdb table keeps only in-frame clones and is missing some. The sample has 300,000 or so clones, roughly 86% seen once. The CDR3 consists of 11 residues. The germline V and J ends were trimmed by 5 bases and 7 bases, with 9 bases remaining between them. Germline lookup yields CDR1 GTSNPN and CDR2 SVGIG (reference sequence).

The V gene is TRBV30, the J gene TRBJ2-1; D gene uncertain. The material sequenced was PBMCs. The sequence was collected from a woman in her thirties or forties in good health and CMV-seropositive. CDR3 in DNA: TGTGCCTGGTCCCCTAGAAATGAGCAGTTCTTC. Its protein product is CAWSPRNEQFF.